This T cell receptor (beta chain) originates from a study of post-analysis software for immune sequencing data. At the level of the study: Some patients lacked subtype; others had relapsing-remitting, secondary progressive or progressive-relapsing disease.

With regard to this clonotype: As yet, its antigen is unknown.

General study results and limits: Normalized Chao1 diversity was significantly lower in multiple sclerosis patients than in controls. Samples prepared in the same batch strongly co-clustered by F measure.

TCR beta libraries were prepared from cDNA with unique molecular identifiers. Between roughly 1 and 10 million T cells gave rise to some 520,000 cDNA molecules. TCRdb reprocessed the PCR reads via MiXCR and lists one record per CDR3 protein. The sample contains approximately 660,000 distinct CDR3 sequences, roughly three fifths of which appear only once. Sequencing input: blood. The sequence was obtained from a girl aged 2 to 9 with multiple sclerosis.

CDR3 loop: CASSLNRGNTEAFF. CDR3 coding DNA: TGCGCCAGCAGCTTGAACAGGGGGAACACTGAAGCTTTCTTT. This chain uses TRBV5-1 with TRBJ1-1, with 7 bases that match TRBD1. After removal of 1 base from V and 1 base from J, the junction contained 1 base not matched to a gene. Germline CDR1 and CDR2: SGHRS and YFSETQ. The CDR3 consists of 14 residues. Drawing the rest from reference TRBV5-1 and TRBJ1-1, the complete variable domain is KAGVTQTPRYLIKTRGQQVTLSCSPISGHRSVSWYQQTPGQGLQFLFEYFSETQRNKGNFPGRFSGRQFSNSRSEMNVSTLELGDSALYLCASSLNRGNTEAFFGQGTRLTVV.